These 10 T cell receptor beta chains share one sample of origin, sequenced in a study of T cells in localized non-small cell lung cancer. Sequenced by immunoSEQ multiplex PCR; TCRdb stores in-frame clones only, minus some. The data contain 8,400 or so clones, about 87% of them seen just once; the ten biggest clones take up approximately 30%. The sequences come from peripheral blood, collected before any cancer treatment. The receptor source for this set is a male donor aged 60 or over with stage III lung adenocarcinoma.

This rearrangement joins TRBV10-2 to TRBJ2-3; possibly TRBD1 or TRBD2 for D (5 bases each). V dropped 0 bases and J dropped 4 bases, with 8 bases sitting between them. Germline loops: CDR1 WSHSY, CDR2 SAAADI. The CDR3 length is 14 residues. The chain's CDR3 is CASSESTGPDTQYF. The CDR3 DNA is TGCGCCAGCAGTGAGTCAACGGGGCCAGATACGCAGTATTTT.

The V and J genes are TRBV19 and TRBJ1-1; 7 nucleotides agree with TRBD1. The CDR3 length is 15 residues. Germline trimming cut 4 bases from V and 2 bases from J; bases unmatched to any gene: 7. Germline CDR1 is LNHDA and CDR2 is SQIVND (reference sequence). The CDR3 loop is CASSTSGQPNTEAFF. CDR3 bases: TGTGCCAGTAGTACATCGGGACAGCCTAACACTGAAGCTTTCTTT. The complete variable domain, with remaining parts taken from reference TRBV19 and TRBJ1-1, reads DGGITQSPKYLFRKEGQNVTLSCEQNLNHDAMYWYRQDPGQGLRLIYYSQIVNDFQKGDIAEGYSVSREKKESFPLTVTSAQKNPTAFYLCASSTSGQPNTEAFFGQGTRLTVV.

This clone has only a few counts. The chain joins TRBV6-6 to TRBJ2-2, with 9 bases fitting TRBD1. Losses at the gene ends were 4 bases for V and 4 bases for J; bases not matched to a gene: 7. The CDR3 consists of 16 residues. CDR1 and CDR2 (germline): MNHNY, SVGAGI (reference sequence). The CDR3 region is CASSSGTGLSTGELFF. CDR3 in DNA: TGTGCCAGCAGTTCGGGGACAGGGCTAAGCACCGGGGAGCTGTTTTTT.

The CDR3 DNA is TGTGCCAGCAGTTTTCTAGCGGGAATACCCGGGGAGCTGTTTTTT. The encoded protein is CASSFLAGIPGELFF. The chain links TRBV27 to TRBJ2-2; 9 bases align to TRBD2. V shed 3 bases and J 6 bases; nucleotides not matched to a gene: 5. This CDR3 has 15 amino acids. Looked up from germline, CDR1 is MNHEY and CDR2 is SMNVEV (reference sequence).

The rearrangement links TRBV19 to TRBJ2-7, with a possible D match to TRBD2 (5 bases). CDR1 is LNHDA and CDR2 is SQIVND in the germline V gene (reference sequence). Between the trimmed V and J ends, which lost 2 bases and 3 bases, there was a span of 11 bases. CDR3 length equals 14 residues. The CDR3 region has the DNA TGTGCCAGTAGTATATCCGGGGTGGACTACGAGCAGTACTTC. Translated: CASSISGVDYEQYF.

DNA for the CDR3: TGTGCCAGCAGTTTTGGACAAAACTATGGCTACACCTTC. This codes for CASSFGQNYGYTF. This chain connects TRBV27 to TRBJ1-2, with a weak D call TRBD1 (5 bases). Deletions cut 3 bases from V and 2 bases from J, with 7 bases between. This CDR3 contains 13 residues. Germline V CDR1 and CDR2: MNHEY, SMNVEV (reference sequence).

The chain is built from TRBV5-1 and TRBJ2-2; 8 bases are shared with TRBD1. In germline, CDR1 is SGHRS, CDR2 YFSETQ. With V trimmed by 0 bases and J by 5 bases, 3 bases remained unmatched. CDR3 size: 15 residues. In DNA form, the CDR3 reads TGCGCCAGCAGCTTGGGGACAGGGAATACCGGGGAGCTGTTTTTT. It specifies CASSLGTGNTGELFF.

V and J are TRBV4-3 and TRBJ2-5, with D perhaps TRBD2 (5 bases). From germline, CDR1 is LGHNA and CDR2 YSLEER. Trimming took off 0 bases at V and 7 bases at J, with 9 bases between the two ends. The CDR3 spans 13 residues. The CDR3 DNA follows: TGCGCCAGCAGCCAAGATCCTCGGGGGACCCAGTACTTC. Its translation: CASSQDPRGTQYF.

The chain recombines TRBV30 with TRBJ2-5; 10 positions agree with TRBD1. Germline CDR1 and CDR2: GTSNPN and SVGIG (reference sequence). V lost 0 bases to trimming and J lost 4 bases; unmatched junction nucleotides: 8. The CDR3 has 16 amino acids. Here the CDR3 DNA reads TGTGCCTGGAGTGTACCGGGACAGGGGATAAGAGAGACCCAGTACTTC. This gives the protein CAWSVPGQGIRETQYF.

V gene TRBV7-8 combines with J gene TRBJ2-2; TRBD2 matches at 8 bases. V was clipped by 5 bases and J by 8 bases; unmatched bases: 7. The V gene's germline CDR1 is SGHVS and CDR2 FQNEAQ. This CDR3 is built from 14 residues. Written as DNA, the CDR3 is TGTGCCAGCAGCAAACGCCGGGAGGGGGGGGAGCTGTTTTTT. Protein: CASSKRREGGELFF.